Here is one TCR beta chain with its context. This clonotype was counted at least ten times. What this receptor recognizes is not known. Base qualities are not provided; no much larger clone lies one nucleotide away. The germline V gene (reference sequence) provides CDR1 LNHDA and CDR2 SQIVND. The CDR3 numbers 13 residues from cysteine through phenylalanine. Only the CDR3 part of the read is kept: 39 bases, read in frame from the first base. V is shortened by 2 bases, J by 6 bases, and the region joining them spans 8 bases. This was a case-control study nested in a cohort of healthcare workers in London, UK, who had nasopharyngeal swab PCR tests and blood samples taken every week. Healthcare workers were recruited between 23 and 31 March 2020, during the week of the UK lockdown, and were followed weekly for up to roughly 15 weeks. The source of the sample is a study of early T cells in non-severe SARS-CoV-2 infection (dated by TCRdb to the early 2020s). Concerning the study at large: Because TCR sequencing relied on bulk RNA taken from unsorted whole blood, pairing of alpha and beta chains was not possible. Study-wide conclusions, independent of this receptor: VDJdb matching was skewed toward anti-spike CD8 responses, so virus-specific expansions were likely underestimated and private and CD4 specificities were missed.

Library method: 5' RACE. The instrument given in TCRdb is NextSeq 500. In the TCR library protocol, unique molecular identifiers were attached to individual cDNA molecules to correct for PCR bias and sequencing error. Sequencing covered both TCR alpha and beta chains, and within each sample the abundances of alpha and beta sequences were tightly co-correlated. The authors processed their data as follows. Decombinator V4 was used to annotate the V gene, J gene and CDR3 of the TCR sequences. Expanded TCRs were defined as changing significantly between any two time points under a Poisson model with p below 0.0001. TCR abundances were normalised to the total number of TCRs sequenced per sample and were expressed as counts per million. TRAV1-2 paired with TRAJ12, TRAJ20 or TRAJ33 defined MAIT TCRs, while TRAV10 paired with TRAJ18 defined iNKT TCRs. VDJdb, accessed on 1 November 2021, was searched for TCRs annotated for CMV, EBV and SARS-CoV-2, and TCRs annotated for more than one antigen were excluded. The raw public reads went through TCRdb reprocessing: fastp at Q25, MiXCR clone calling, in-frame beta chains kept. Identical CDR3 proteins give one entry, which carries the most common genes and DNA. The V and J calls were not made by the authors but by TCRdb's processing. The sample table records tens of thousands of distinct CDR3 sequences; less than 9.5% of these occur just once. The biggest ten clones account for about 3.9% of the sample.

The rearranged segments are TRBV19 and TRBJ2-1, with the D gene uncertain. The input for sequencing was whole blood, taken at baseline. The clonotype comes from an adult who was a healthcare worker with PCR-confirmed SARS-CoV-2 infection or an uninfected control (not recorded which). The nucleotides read TGTGCCAGTAGTATACTGTCCGGCAATGAGCAGTTCTTC. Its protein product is CASSILSGNEQFF.